The entry that follows covers one T cell receptor (beta chain) sequence. Its matching antigen is unknown. The V gene lost 3 bases and the J gene lost 3 bases, with 17 bases spanning the gap. The CDR3 has 16 residues. Germline V lookup: CDR1 SGHRS, CDR2 YFSETQ. The record originates from a study of shared clonotypes between healthy human individuals. General observations from the study: Clonotypes that were shared across four donors made up around 5% of naive CD4 clonotypes.

Several immunoSEQ plates held equal portions of the genomic DNA taken from each subset. Authors' data handling: Junction-only immunoSEQ data arrived without quality scores, meaning filtering differed. Libraries were prepared by immunoSEQ multiplex PCR; TCRdb keeps only in-frame clonotypes and omits some of them. Clonal size and the V and J genes are those of that table, whereas D and trimming came from the DNA. The profile shows about 110,000 clones, 68% of them singletons. The specimen was memory CD8+ T cells sorted from blood. This sample's subset: CD45RO+ cells pooled with CCR7-negative TemRA cells. The chain links TRBV5-1 to TRBJ2-3, with D perhaps matching TRBD1 (7 bases). This receptor was taken from a woman in her twenties or thirties in good health. As DNA, the CDR3 is TGCGCCAGCAGCTGGGTTGTCCAGGGGGGTACAGATACGCAGTATTTT. Amino acids: CASSWVVQGGTDTQYF.